This entry describes one TCR beta chain. Its cognate antigen is unknown. The data originate from a study of identical twins. Whole-study findings and limits: Insertions ran lower in abundant cord blood beta clonotypes, though not in memory repertoires.

TCRdb called the 5' RACE reads again in MiXCR, with one record for every CDR3 protein. The table has 400,000 to 550,000 distinct CDR3 sequences, roughly a fifth seen once; the top ten hold around 0.9%. The V gene end was trimmed by 5 bases and the J gene end by 7 bases; junction bases not matched to a gene: 15. The CDR3 has 16 residues. Germline-derived CDR1 and CDR2 are SGHTA and FQGNSA. These data are also associated with another study on T cells expressing NK-cell markers. That study reports: Several of the experiments relied on an anti-gamma-delta TCR antibody so that only alpha-beta TCR T cells were sorted. Similarly, these clonotypes led the CD3+CD56-NKG2C+ fraction as well in several donors.

This rearrangement joins TRBV7-2 to TRBJ2-7; 9 positions agree with TRBD2. This TCR derives from a woman between 18 and 29 years old in good health. Sequencing was done on a sample of CD4+ T cells sorted from blood. CDR3 nucleotides: TGTGCCAGCAGCCATCGACATAGCGGGAGTGATCGAGAGCAGTACTTC. It is translated as CASSHRHSGSDREQYF.